The 18 T cell receptor beta chains reported below all come from one sample, sequenced in a study of shared clonotypes between healthy human individuals (dated by TCRdb to 2020 to 2021). The library came from the immunoSEQ multiplex PCR assay. This is the immuneACCESS table as TCRdb keeps it, with only in-frame sequences that have V and J called. A part of the clones is gone; compared with another copy, unresolved V genes explain less than half, and the rest is unexplained. This sample holds some 2.3 million clones; over 90% were observed only once. The leading ten clones occupy about 0.41% of the sample. Sequencing was performed on naive CD4+ T cells from PBMCs. Per the publication, the cell subset or site label means: CD45RA+ positively selected. Receptor source: a man aged 18 to 29 in good health. Some clones in this sample may be carry-over from other donors' samples.

J is TRBJ2-7 and V is TRBV18, with D maybe TRBD2 (6 bases). Germline CDR1 reads KGHSH; CDR2 reads LQKENI. Trimming stripped 2 bases from V and 3 bases from J, with 8 bases between. This CDR3 spans 13 amino acids. Here the CDR3 DNA reads TGTGCCAGCTCACCAGGAGGGATCTACGAGCAGTACTTC. Encoded protein: CASSPGGIYEQYF.

This sequence joins TRBV7-2 and TRBJ2-5, with TRBD1 matching over 9 bases. CDR3 length: 16 residues. The V and J ends lost 1 base and 4 bases, in that order; junction bases with no gene match: 7. Germline assignment: CDR1 SGHTA and CDR2 FQGNSA. Here the CDR3 DNA reads TGTGCCAGCAGCTTAGTCGGGACAGGGTGGGGAGAGACCCAGTACTTC. Translated: CASSLVGTGWGETQYF. Using reference TRBV7-2 and TRBJ2-5 for the parts outside the CDR3, the full variable domain is GAGVSQSPSNKVTEKGKDVELRCDPISGHTALYWYRQSLGQGLEFLIYFQGNSAPDKSGLPSDRFSAERTGGSVSTLTIQRTQQEDSAVYLCASSLVGTGWGETQYFGPGTRLLVL.

V is TRBV12-2 and J is TRBJ1-4. TRBV12-2 is assigned pseudogene status. This CDR3 region has 12 residues. Here the CDR3 DNA reads TGTGCAAGTCGCAAGGGGGGTGAAAAACTGTTTTTT. Its translation is CASRKGGEKLFF.

V gene TRBV7-8 combines with J gene TRBJ1-5; TRBD1 might be the D (5 bases). The CDR3 runs to 13 residues. V lost 1 base, J lost 7 bases, and 8 bases lay in between. Germline V gives CDR1 SGHVS, CDR2 FQNEAQ. CDR3 in amino acids: CASSLGRDQPQHF. The DNA for the CDR3 is TGTGCCAGCAGCTTAGGTAGGGACCAGCCCCAGCATTTT.

The chain couples TRBV5-6 to TRBJ1-2; a possible D gene is TRBD1 (5 bases). Looked up from germline, CDR1 is SGHDT and CDR2 is YYEEEE. CDR3 size: 16 residues. The V end was cut by 0 bases, the J end by 8 bases, with 20 bases between. This chain's CDR3 is CASSLVSASGKLGYTF. The CDR3 DNA reads TGTGCCAGCAGCTTGGTTTCCGCTTCAGGGAAACTGGGCTACACCTTC.

The chain carries TRBV30 and TRBJ1-2; no clear D gene. The ends were cut back, 3 bases at V and 3 bases at J, with 8 bases in the middle. Germline V gives CDR1 GTSNPN, CDR2 SVGIG (reference sequence). This CDR3 has 12 amino acids. The CDR3 reads CAWRTEYYGYTF. DNA of the CDR3: TGTGCCTGGAGAACAGAGTACTATGGCTACACCTTC.

The rearrangement links TRBV2 to TRBJ2-1, with D possibly called TRBD1 or TRBD2 (5 bases each). This CDR3 has 13 amino acids. V was cut by 8 bases and J by 8 bases, with 16 bases left in between. CDR1 and CDR2 from the germline V gene are SNHLY and FYNNEI. The CDR3 is CASEGPNNYEQFF. CDR3 sequence (DNA): TGTGCCAGCGAGGGGCCAAATAATTATGAGCAGTTCTTC.

The rearrangement links TRBV6-1 to TRBJ2-1; 11 bases align to TRBD1. Germline lookup yields CDR1 MNHNS and CDR2 SASEGT. This CDR3 comprises 14 residues. V was clipped by 5 bases and J by 6 bases; unmatched bases: 3. CDR3 nucleotide sequence: TGTGCCAGCAGTAGGACAGGGGGCTTCAATGAGCAGTTCTTC. Its translation is CASSRTGGFNEQFF.

This clone occurred once. V and J are TRBV7-3 and TRBJ2-3; 9 nucleotides match TRBD1. The V gene's germline CDR1 is SGHTA and CDR2 FQGTGA. The J segment lost 1 base and the V segment lost 5 bases, leaving 4 bases of the junction unmatched. This CDR3 contains 15 residues. CDR3 loop: CASSPQGAGTDTQYF. The DNA for the CDR3 is TGTGCCAGCAGCCCACAGGGGGCTGGCACAGATACGCAGTATTTT.

In the case of this clone: The same CDR3 arises from other DNA sequences in this sample as well. The chain is built from TRBV5-1 and TRBJ2-1; possibly TRBD2 for D (6 bases). Germline V gene sequence: CDR1 SGHRS, CDR2 YFSETQ. There are 15 residues in the CDR3. V was shortened by 0 bases and J by 0 bases, with 7 bases between the two germline ends. CDR3 bases: TGCGCCAGCAGCTTGGTGCGGGGCTCCTACAATGAGCAGTTCTTC. As protein: CASSLVRGSYNEQFF.

The J gene is TRBJ2-3, the V gene TRBV6-1; possibly TRBD1 for D (5 bases). The germline V gene encodes CDR1 MNHNS and CDR2 SASEGT. The CDR3 consists of 15 residues. Trimming shortened V by 3 bases and J by 0 bases, and 10 bases separated the two germline ends. The CDR3: CASSDAGRSTDTQYF. The CDR3 DNA follows: TGTGCCAGCAGTGATGCAGGGCGAAGCACAGATACGCAGTATTTT.

The chain joins TRBV7-9 to TRBJ2-7, with D possibly being TRBD1 (7 bases). V dropped 6 bases and J dropped 4 bases, with 13 bases sitting between them. This CDR3 has 13 residues. CDR1 and CDR2 from the germline V gene are SEHNR and FQNEAQ (reference sequence). CDR3 residues: CASRMAGGYEQYF. The CDR3 DNA reads as TGTGCCAGCAGAATGGCAGGGGGGTACGAGCAGTACTTC.

Turning to this clone: The same CDR3 also results from other DNA sequences found in this sample. V is TRBV30 and J is TRBJ1-5; TRBD1 matches at 8 bases. The germline gives CDR1 GTSNPN, CDR2 SVGIG (reference sequence). The V segment lost 1 base and the J segment 6 bases; nucleotides outside the gene matches: 5. The CDR3 sequence is 14 residues long. The CDR3 protein is CAWSGQGARQPQHF. The CDR3 DNA sequence: TGTGCCTGGAGTGGGCAGGGGGCGCGTCAGCCCCAGCATTTT.

The rearrangement links TRBV27 to TRBJ2-7; D ambiguous. The germline CDR1 and CDR2 sequences are MNHEY and SMNVEV (reference sequence). The CDR3 is 13 residues long. The V gene lost 4 bases and the J gene lost 4 bases, with 11 bases spanning the gap. The CDR3 is CASSSRGVYEQYF. CDR3 DNA: TGTGCCAGCAGTTCCCGTGGAGTGTACGAGCAGTACTTC.

The rearrangement uses TRBV27 and TRBJ1-1, with 10 bases identical to TRBD1. Per the germline V gene, CDR1 is MNHEY and CDR2 is SMNVEV (reference sequence). This CDR3 spans 19 amino acids. The junction had 12 bases not matched to a gene; V was cut back by 2 bases and J by 0 bases. CDR3 in DNA: TGTGCCAGCAGTTTAGAACGTGGGACAGGGGAGATCATGAACACTGAAGCTTTCTTT. This encodes CASSLERGTGEIMNTEAFF.

The CDR3 DNA is TGCGCCAGCAGCCAACCCAGGGGTGGGGCCAACGTCCTGACTTTC. As protein: CASSQPRGGANVLTF. The chain is built from TRBV4-1 and TRBJ2-6; TRBD1 might be the D (6 bases). Germline assignment: CDR1 MGHRA and CDR2 YSYEKL. This CDR3 has 15 amino acids. V dropped 2 bases and J dropped 3 bases, with 8 bases sitting between them.

The chain couples TRBV11-2 to TRBJ2-1, with TRBD2 matching 7 bases. Germline trimming cut 2 bases from V and 9 bases from J; bases unmatched to any gene: 13. Looked up from germline, CDR1 is SGHAT and CDR2 is FQNNGV. The CDR3 has 16 amino acids. DNA of the CDR3: TGTGCCAGCAGCTTAATCCCTCAGGTCTCGGGGGGTGAGCAGTTCTTC. As protein: CASSLIPQVSGGEQFF.

Worth noting for this clone: The same CDR3 arises from other DNA sequences in this sample as well. The gene calls are TRBV20-1 and TRBJ1-1; 7 positions match TRBD1. CDR1 is DFQATT and CDR2 is SNEGSKA in the germline V gene (reference sequence). The CDR3 covers 11 residues. V dropped 6 bases and J dropped 5; count of bases not matched to a gene: 3. Here the CDR3 reads CSANRGTEAFF. As DNA, the CDR3 is TGCAGTGCGAACAGGGGAACTGAAGCTTTCTTT.